This T cell receptor (beta chain) was profiled in a study of shared clonotypes between healthy human individuals. For the study at large: Samples came from two female and a few male donors aged 18 to 49. Study findings and constraints: It was expected that sequencing depth would affect clonotype sharing among donors. The sampled material consisted only of blood, and tissue repertoires are likely to differ.

Losses at the gene ends were 4 bases for V and 1 base for J; bases not matched to a gene: 3. Germline V gene sequence: CDR1 SQVTM, CDR2 ANQGSEA. The CDR3 covers 13 residues. Concerning this clone: The antigen remains undetermined.

Genomic DNA came from 100 million or so PBMCs in unsorted samples. Clones were sequenced by immunoSEQ multiplex PCR, and TCRdb holds only the in-frame ones, with some missing. The repertoire includes approximately 500,000 clones, 81% of them detected once, and about 13% sits in the top ten. The genes are TRBV29-1 and TRBJ2-7, with TRBD2 matching 8 bases. This receptor was taken from a woman aged 40 to 49 in good health. Some clones in this sample may be carry-over from other donors' samples. What was sequenced was PBMCs. The CDR3 coding sequence is TGCAGCGTTGGCCCTAGCGGGTCCTACGAGCAGTACTTC. Translating gives CSVGPSGSYEQYF.